The 10 T cell receptor beta chains below were found in one sample sequenced in a study of sequential checkpoint blockade in melanoma. Clones were read by immunoSEQ multiplex PCR, and TCRdb kept only the in-frame ones, dropping some. Among around 4,300 clones listed, about 22% were seen once. Treatment reported: randomized to nivolumab then ipilimumab (arm A) or the reverse (arm B). The sample consisted of tumor tissue (inferred from file names), taken from a patient given nivolumab and ipilimumab in sequence. Receptor source: a human donor with melanoma.

The chain links TRBV15 to TRBJ1-4; 8 nucleotides align to TRBD1. V lost 1 base, J lost 8 bases, and 9 bases stayed unmatched. CDR3 length: 16 residues. CDR1 LNHNV and CDR2 YYDKDF come from the germline V gene (reference sequence). The CDR3 nucleotides read TGTGCCACCAGCAGAGGCCTTGGGACAGGCGGAGAAAAACTGTTTTTT. Residues: CATSRGLGTGGEKLFF.

The chain couples TRBV19 to TRBJ2-5; a weak D match, TRBD1 (6 bases). The germline V gene has CDR1 LNHDA and CDR2 SQIVND (reference sequence). V lost 3 bases to trimming and J lost 3 bases, with 8 bases between them. The CDR3 has 13 residues. This CDR3 is CASSIPGEETQYF. CDR3 nucleotide sequence: TGTGCCAGTAGTATTCCAGGGGAAGAGACCCAGTACTTC.

The chain has TRBV19 and TRBJ1-1, with D perhaps matching TRBD1 (5 bases). CDR3 length: 13 amino acids. Per germline, CDR1 LNHDA and CDR2 SQIVND (reference sequence). V was trimmed by 7 bases and J by 3 bases, leaving 12 bases between them. The CDR3 is CASNKDTHTEAFF. The CDR3 nucleotides are TGTGCCAGTAATAAGGACACCCACACTGAAGCTTTCTTT. The full variable domain, rest sourced from reference TRBV19 and TRBJ1-1, is DGGITQSPKYLFRKEGQNVTLSCEQNLNHDAMYWYRQDPGQGLRLIYYSQIVNDFQKGDIAEGYSVSREKKESFPLTVTSAQKNPTAFYLCASNKDTHTEAFFGQGTRLTVV.

A few counts support this clone. J is TRBJ2-1 and V is TRBV9; D possibly corresponds to TRBD2 (7 bases). The CDR3 contains 15 residues. Germline CDR1 SGDLS, CDR2 YYNGEE. Trimming stripped 0 bases from V and 7 bases from J, with 14 bases between. The CDR3 spells CASSVAGGAGNEQFF. The CDR3 DNA reads TGTGCCAGCAGCGTAGCTGGGGGGGCGGGGAATGAGCAGTTCTTC. The complete variable domain, with remaining parts taken from reference TRBV9 and TRBJ2-1, reads DSGVTQTPKHLITATGQRVTLRCSPRSGDLSVYWYQQSLDQGLQFLIQYYNGEERAKGNILERFSAQQFPDLHSELNLSSLELGDSALYFCASSVAGGAGNEQFFGPGTRLTVL.

This clone was counted only a few times. This chain links TRBV9 with TRBJ2-1, with a tentative D call TRBD2 (5 bases). CDR1 is SGDLS and CDR2 is YYNGEE in the germline V gene. CDR3 length: 14 residues. Trimming took off 0 bases at V and 5 bases at J, with 9 bases between the two ends. The CDR3 loop reads CASSVGPGDNEQFF. CDR3 sequence (DNA): TGTGCCAGCAGCGTAGGTCCCGGGGACAATGAGCAGTTCTTC.

This clone was observed a handful of times. The V call is TRBV30, the J call TRBJ2-3; TRBD2 matches 13 bases. Looked up from germline, CDR1 is GTSNPN and CDR2 is SVGIG (reference sequence). Losses at the gene ends were 6 bases for V and 5 bases for J; bases not matched to a gene: 2. The CDR3 contains 13 residues. The DNA for the CDR3 is TGTGCCTGTAGACTAGCGGGGGGAGATACGCAGTATTTT. Translation gives CACRLAGGDTQYF.

This clone came up many times. V gene TRBV11-3 combines with J gene TRBJ1-4; D might be TRBD1 (5 bases). Trimming stripped 5 bases from V and 0 bases from J, with 13 bases between. From germline, CDR1 is SGHNT and CDR2 YENEEA. CDR3 size: 16 residues. The CDR3 DNA is TGTGCCAGCAGCCCCGGGACGGTTGCAACTAATGAAAAACTGTTTTTT. It encodes CASSPGTVATNEKLFF.

This clone was counted between two and nine times. The chain combines TRBV28 with TRBJ2-4; possible D gene TRBD2, 5 bases. The CDR3 has 17 residues. V was shortened by 2 bases and J by 0 bases, with 14 bases between the two germline ends. Germline V gene sequence: CDR1 MDHEN, CDR2 SYDVKM. CDR3 amino acids: CASSLLTSGLAKNIQYF. CDR3 DNA: TGTGCCAGCAGTTTACTGACTTCAGGACTAGCCAAAAACATTCAGTACTTC.

CDR3 bases: TGTGCCAGCAGTGTAGGGACAGTATTGAGACAGCCCCAGCATTTT. Translated: CASSVGTVLRQPQHF. The rearrangement joins TRBV6-8 to TRBJ1-5, with 7 bases lining up with TRBD1. This CDR3 is 15 amino acids long. Germline trimming cut 5 bases from V and 7 bases from J; bases unmatched to any gene: 11. From germline, CDR1 is MNHGY and CDR2 SAAAGT.

The rearrangement joins TRBV9 to TRBJ2-5; a weak D match, TRBD2 (6 bases). The CDR3 runs to 13 residues. The V end was cut by 5 bases, the J end by 4 bases, with 12 bases between. CDR1 is SGDLS, CDR2 YYNGEE, per germline. CDR3 in amino acids: CASSGEAGETQYF. The CDR3, as DNA: TGTGCCAGCAGTGGGGAGGCGGGAGAGACCCAGTACTTC.